The rows below give T cell receptor beta chains drawn from one sample of a study of blood T cell repertoires in COVID-19. Profiled with immunoSEQ multiplex PCR; TCRdb holds only in-frame clones, not every one. The table has under 200,000 clones, approximately 80% seen once. The specimen was PBMCs or T cells enriched from blood (not recorded which). The receptors originated from a woman aged 60-75 years who had recovered from COVID-19. Each CDR3 is given with its conserved first and last residue.

J | V | CDR3
TRBJ2-1 | TRBV29-1 | CSARQGSLNEQFF
TRBJ2-5 | TRBV19 | CASSIGGTYGETQYF
TRBJ2-3 | TRBV27 | CASSQLDSPTDTQYF
TRBJ2-3 | TRBV28 | CASSPPRQSRGTQYF
TRBJ1-5 | TRBV6-5 | CASRPQVNQPQHF
TRBJ1-2 | TRBV6-5 | CASSPSPTVPYGYTF
TRBJ1-6 | TRBV30 | CAWARDRVNSPLHF
TRBJ1-1 | TRBV24-1 | CATSDPGQGNTEAFF
TRBJ2-5 | TRBV28 | CASSWPGTRETQYF
TRBJ2-7 | TRBV18 | CASSPGQGTYEQYF
TRBJ1-1 | TRBV18 | CASSMDRSYTEAFF
TRBJ2-7 | TRBV6-5 | CASSYRDLGSEQYF
TRBJ1-1 | TRBV4-1 | CASSQGPGMNTEAFF
TRBJ1-6 | TRBV2 | CASSTTAGGDYYNSPLHF
TRBJ2-7 | TRBV24-1 | CATSDTGTGTLYEQYF
TRBJ2-3 | TRBV25-1 | CASRGTTSTDTQYF
TRBJ1-2 | TRBV5-4 | CASSAPGQTYGYTF
TRBJ1-2 | TRBV4-2 | CASSQVGTDINYGYTF
TRBJ1-2 | TRBV2 | CASSIATGNYGYTF
TRBJ2-3 | TRBV9 | CASSVGPLDRDTQYF
TRBJ2-1 | TRBV19 | CASSSTSGFYNEQFF
TRBJ1-1 | TRBV30 | CAWSWTGANTEAFF
TRBJ2-1 | TRBV6-5 | CASTDWSSYNEQFF
TRBJ2-1 | TRBV4-1 | CASSQGLAGAYNEQFF
TRBJ2-5 | TRBV11-2 | CASSANTGTQYF
TRBJ1-2 | TRBV7-9 | CASTTTGTASYGYTF
TRBJ1-2 | TRBV2 | CASIPKALWESYTF